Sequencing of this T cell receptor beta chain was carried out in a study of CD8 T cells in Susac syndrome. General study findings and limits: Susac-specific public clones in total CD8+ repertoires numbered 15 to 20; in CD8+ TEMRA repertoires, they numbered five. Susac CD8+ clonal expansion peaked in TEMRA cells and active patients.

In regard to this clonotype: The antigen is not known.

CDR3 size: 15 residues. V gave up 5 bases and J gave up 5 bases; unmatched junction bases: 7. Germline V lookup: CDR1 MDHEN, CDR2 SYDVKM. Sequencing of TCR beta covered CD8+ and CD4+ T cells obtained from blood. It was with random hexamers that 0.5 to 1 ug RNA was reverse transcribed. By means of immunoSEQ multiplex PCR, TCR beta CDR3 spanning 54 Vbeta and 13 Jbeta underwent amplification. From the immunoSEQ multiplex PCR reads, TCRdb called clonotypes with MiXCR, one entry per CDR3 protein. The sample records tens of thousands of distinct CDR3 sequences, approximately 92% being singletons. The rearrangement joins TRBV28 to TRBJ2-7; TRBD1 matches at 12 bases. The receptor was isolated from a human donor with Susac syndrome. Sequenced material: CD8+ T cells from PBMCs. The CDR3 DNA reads TGTGCCAGCAGTAAATCCGGGACAGGGGGCAACGAGCAGTACTTC. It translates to CASSKSGTGGNEQYF. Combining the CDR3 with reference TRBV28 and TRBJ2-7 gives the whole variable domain DVKVTQSSRYLVKRTGEKVFLECVQDMDHENMFWYRQDPGLGLRLIYFSYDVKMKEKGDIPEGYSVSREKKERFSLILESASTNQTSMYLCASSKSGTGGNEQYFGPGTRLTVT.